This section outlines one T cell receptor beta chain sequence together with its context. The antigen remains undetermined. The data were obtained in a study of cytomegalovirus exposure and HLA in healthy donors. The overall study: Around 190 million T cells yielded more than 90 million unique TCR beta sequences, as an earlier analysis found.

Unmatched junction bases numbered 11, after V lost 7 bases and J lost 5 bases. Germline CDR1 is SGHRS and CDR2 is YFSETQ. The CDR3 has 15 amino acids. Study findings and constraints: Among donors in an Asian-associated ancestry cluster, a later analysis reportedly found fewer N-insertions than the roughly 610-donor mean. CMV antigen specificity of a few CMV-associated chains was confirmed in vitro. It was taken for granted in presence/absence analyses that sequencing depth across donors was roughly uniform.

The PCR employed 60 Vbeta primers together with 13 Jbeta primers. Sequencing was performed with immunoSEQ multiplex PCR; in TCRdb, only in-frame clones are kept and a portion is missing. Its table records about 150,000 clones. Sequencing was done on a sample of PBMCs. This TCR derives from a woman aged 50 to 60 in good health and CMV-seronegative. The chain is built from TRBV5-1 and TRBJ2-5; 10 bases agree with TRBD2. In DNA, the CDR3 is TGCGCCAGCCGGGAGAGCGGGGGGGCCGTGGAGACCCAGTACTTC. This sequence encodes CASRESGGAVETQYF.